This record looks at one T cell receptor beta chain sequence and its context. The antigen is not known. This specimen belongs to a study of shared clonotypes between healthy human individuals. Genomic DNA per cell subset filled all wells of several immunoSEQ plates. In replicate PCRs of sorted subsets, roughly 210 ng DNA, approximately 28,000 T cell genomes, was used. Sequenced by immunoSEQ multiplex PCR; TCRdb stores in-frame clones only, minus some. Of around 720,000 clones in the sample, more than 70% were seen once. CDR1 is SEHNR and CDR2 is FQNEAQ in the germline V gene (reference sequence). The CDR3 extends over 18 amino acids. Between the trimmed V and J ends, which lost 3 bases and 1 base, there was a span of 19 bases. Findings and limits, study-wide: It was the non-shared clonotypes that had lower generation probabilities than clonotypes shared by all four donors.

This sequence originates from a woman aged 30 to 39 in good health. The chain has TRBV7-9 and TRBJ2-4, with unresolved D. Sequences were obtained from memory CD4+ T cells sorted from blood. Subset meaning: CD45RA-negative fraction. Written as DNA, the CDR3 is TGTGCCAGCAGCTTTGGGCAAAGGGTAGGAGTTGCCAAAAACATTCAGTACTTC. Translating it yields CASSFGQRVGVAKNIQYF. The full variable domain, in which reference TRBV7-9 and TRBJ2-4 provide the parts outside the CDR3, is DTGVSQNPRHKITKRGQNVTFRCDPISEHNRLYWYRQTLGQGPEFLTYFQNEAQLEKSRLLSDRFSAERPKGSFSTLEIQRTEQGDSAMYLCASSFGQRVGVAKNIQYFGAGTRLSVL.